Listed here is a single TCR beta chain. Its target is not known. The data were obtained in a study of shared clonotypes between healthy human individuals. General observations from the study: With few donors, the genetic and exposure-history diversity represented was limited. Donor clonotype sharing was expected to depend on sequencing depth.

The repertoire was sequenced with immunoSEQ multiplex PCR; TCRdb's copy has only in-frame clones and lacks some. There are about half a million clones in the sample; over 75% occur only once, and about 12% lies in the top ten. Genomic DNA from unsorted samples was obtained from around 93 million PBMCs (per sample). Sequenced input: PBMCs. The TCR originated in a woman aged 40 to 50 in good health. Some clones in this sample may be carry-over from other donors' samples.

Here the CDR3 reads CASSLSTGSNEKLFF. DNA for the CDR3: TGTGCCAGCAGCTTATCGACAGGGTCTAATGAAAAACTGTTTTTT. J is TRBJ1-4 and V is TRBV7-9; 7 bases are a match to TRBD1. V shed 2 bases, J shed 3 bases, and the junction held 3 bases outside the gene matches. Germline assignment: CDR1 SEHNR and CDR2 FQNEAQ (reference sequence). CDR3 size: 15 residues.